This T cell receptor beta chain emerged from a study of blood T cell repertoires in COVID-19. The overall study: T cells, B-cell-depleted T cells, or PBMCs supplied cDNA or gDNA.

Per germline, CDR1 WSHSY and CDR2 SAAADI. There are 15 residues in the CDR3. The J segment lost 6 bases and the V segment lost 6 bases, leaving 5 bases of the junction unmatched. Sequenced by immunoSEQ multiplex PCR; TCRdb stores in-frame clones only, minus some. The data hold about 220,000 clones, with approximately 78% observed a single time. The sequenced sample consisted of peripheral blood. The TCR comes from a woman in her 70s with COVID-19, enrolled during active disease. The chain carries TRBV10-2 and TRBJ2-2; 12 bases are shared with TRBD2. CDR3: CASSAGLAGPGELFF. CDR3 sequence (DNA): TGCGCCAGCAGCGCGGGACTAGCGGGCCCCGGGGAGCTGTTTTTT.